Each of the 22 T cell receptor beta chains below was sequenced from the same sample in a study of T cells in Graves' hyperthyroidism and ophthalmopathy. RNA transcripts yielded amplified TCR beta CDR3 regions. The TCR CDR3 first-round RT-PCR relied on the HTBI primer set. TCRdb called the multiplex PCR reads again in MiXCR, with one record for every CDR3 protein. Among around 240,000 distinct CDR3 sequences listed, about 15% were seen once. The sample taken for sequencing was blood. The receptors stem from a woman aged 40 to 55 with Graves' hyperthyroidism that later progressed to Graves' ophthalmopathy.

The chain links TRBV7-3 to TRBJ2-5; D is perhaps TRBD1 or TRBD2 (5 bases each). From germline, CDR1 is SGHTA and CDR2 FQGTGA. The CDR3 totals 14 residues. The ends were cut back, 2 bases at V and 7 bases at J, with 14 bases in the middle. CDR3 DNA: TGTGCCAGCAGCTTAGGAGGCAGCCAGGGGACCCAGTACTTC. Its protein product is CASSLGGSQGTQYF.

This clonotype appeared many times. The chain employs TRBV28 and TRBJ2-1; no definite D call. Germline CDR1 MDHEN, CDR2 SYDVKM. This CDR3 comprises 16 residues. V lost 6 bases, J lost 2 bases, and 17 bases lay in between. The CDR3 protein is CASSIVAAGTYNEQFF. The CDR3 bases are TGTGCCAGCAGCATCGTGGCCGCCGGCACCTACAATGAGCAGTTCTTC.

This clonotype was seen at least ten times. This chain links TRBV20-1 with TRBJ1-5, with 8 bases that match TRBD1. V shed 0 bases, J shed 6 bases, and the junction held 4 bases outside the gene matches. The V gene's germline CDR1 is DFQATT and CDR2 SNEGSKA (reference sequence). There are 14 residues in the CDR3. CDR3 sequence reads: CSAREIQGGQPQHF. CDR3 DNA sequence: TGCAGTGCTAGAGAAATACAGGGGGGTCAGCCCCAGCATTTT.

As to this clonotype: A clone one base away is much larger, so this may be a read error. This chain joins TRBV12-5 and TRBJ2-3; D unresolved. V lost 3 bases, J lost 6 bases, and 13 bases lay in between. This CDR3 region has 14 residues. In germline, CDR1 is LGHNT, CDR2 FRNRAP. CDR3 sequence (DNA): TGTGCTAGTGGTTTAGGAGCATGTAGCGATACGCAGTATTTT. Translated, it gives CASGLGACSDTQYF.

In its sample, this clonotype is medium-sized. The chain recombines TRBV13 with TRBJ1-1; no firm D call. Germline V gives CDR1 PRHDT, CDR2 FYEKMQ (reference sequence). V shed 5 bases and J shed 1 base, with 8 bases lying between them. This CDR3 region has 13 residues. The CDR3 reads CASSPLKNTEAFF. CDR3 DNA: TGTGCCAGCAGCCCCCTCAAGAACACTGAAGCTTTCTTT.

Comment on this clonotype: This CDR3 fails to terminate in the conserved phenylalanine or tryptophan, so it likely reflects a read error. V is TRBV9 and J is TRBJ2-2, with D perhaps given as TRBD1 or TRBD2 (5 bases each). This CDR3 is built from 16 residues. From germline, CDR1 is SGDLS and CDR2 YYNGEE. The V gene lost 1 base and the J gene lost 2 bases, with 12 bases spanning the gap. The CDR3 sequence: CASSVIGGANTGELFL. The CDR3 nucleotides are TGTGCCAGCAGCGTAATTGGGGGAGCTAACACCGGGGAGCTGTTTCTT.

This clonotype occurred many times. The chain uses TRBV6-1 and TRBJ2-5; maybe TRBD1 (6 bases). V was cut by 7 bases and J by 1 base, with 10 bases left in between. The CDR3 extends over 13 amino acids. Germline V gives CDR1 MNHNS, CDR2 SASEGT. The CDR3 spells CASTSDSQETQYF. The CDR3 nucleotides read TGTGCCAGCACCTCGGACAGCCAAGAGACCCAGTACTTC.

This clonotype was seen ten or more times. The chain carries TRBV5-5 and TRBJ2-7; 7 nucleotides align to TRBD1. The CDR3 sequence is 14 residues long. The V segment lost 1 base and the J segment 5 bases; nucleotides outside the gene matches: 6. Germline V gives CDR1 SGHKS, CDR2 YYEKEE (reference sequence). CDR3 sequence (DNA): TGTGCCAGCAGCTTGATCGACAGGGTGAACGAGCAGTACTTC. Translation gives CASSLIDRVNEQYF.

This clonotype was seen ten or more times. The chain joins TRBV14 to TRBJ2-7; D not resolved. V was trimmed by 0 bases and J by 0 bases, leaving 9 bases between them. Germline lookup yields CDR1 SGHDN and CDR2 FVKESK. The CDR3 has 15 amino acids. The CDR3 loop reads CASSQEGRPSYEQYF. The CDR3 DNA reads TGTGCCAGCAGCCAAGAAGGCAGACCCTCCTACGAGCAGTACTTC.

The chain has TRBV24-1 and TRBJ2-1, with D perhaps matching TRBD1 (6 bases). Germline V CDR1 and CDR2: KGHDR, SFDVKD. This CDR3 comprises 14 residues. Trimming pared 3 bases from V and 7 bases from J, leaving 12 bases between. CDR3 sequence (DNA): TGTGCCACCAGTGATATAACAGGGAAGAATGAGCAGTTCTTC. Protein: CATSDITGKNEQFF.

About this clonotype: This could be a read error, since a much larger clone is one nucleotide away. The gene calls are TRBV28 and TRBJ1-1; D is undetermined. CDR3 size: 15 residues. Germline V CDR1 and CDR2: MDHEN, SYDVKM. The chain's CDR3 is CAGSTPARMNTEAFF. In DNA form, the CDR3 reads TGTGCCGGCAGTACCCCCGCCAGGATGAACACTGAAGCTTTCTTT. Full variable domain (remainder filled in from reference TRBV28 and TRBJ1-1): DVKVTQSSRYLVKRTGEKVFLECVQDMDHENMFWYRQDPGLGLRLIYFSYDVKMKEKGDIPEGYSVSREKKERFSLILESASTNQTSMYLCAGSTPARMNTEAFFGQGTRLTVV.

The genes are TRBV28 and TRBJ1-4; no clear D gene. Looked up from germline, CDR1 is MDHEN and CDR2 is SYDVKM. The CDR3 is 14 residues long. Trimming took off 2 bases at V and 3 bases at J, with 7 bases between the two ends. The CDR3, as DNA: TGTGCCAGCAGTTTAGAAAGAGCTAATGAAAAACTGTTTTTT. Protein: CASSLERANEKLFF.

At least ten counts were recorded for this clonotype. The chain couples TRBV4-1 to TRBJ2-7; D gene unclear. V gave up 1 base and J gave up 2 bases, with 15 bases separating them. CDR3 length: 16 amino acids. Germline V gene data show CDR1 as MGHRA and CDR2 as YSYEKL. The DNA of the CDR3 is TGCGCCAGCAGCCAAGCCACATCTAGTGGGGCCTACGAGCAGTACTTC. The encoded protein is CASSQATSSGAYEQYF.

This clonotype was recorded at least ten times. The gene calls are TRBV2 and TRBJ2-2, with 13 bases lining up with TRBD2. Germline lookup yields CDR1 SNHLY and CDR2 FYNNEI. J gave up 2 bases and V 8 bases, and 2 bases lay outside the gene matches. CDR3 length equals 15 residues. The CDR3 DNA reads TGTGCCAGCCAGGGACTAGCGGGAAACACCGGGGAGCTGTTTTTT. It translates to CASQGLAGNTGELFF.

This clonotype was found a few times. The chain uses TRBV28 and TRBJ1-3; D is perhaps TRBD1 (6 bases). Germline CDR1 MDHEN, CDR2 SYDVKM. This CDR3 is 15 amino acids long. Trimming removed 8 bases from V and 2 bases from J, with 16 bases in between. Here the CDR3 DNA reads TGTGCCAGCTCCTCCCCACAGGGAGCTGGAAACACCATATATTTT. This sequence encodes CASSSPQGAGNTIYF.

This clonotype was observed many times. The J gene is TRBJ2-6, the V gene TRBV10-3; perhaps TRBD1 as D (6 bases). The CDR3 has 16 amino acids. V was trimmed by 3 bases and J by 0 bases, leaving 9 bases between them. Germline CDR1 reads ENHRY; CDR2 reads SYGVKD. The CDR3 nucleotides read TGTGCCATCAGTGACACAGGGTACTCTGGGGCCAACGTCCTGACTTTC. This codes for CAISDTGYSGANVLTF.

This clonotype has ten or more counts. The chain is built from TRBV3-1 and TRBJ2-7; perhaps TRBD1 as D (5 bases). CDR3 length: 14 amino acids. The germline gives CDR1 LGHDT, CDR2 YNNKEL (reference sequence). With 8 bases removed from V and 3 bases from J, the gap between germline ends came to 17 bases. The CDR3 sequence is CASSQGGRSYEQYF. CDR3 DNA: TGTGCCAGCTCCCAGGGTGGCAGGAGCTACGAGCAGTACTTC.

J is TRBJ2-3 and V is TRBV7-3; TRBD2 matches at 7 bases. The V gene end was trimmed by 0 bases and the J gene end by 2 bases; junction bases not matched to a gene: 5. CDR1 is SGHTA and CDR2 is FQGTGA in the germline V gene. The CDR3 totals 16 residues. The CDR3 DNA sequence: TGTGCCAGCAGCTTAACTGCTAGCGGAGTCACAGATACGCAGTATTTT. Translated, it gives CASSLTASGVTDTQYF.

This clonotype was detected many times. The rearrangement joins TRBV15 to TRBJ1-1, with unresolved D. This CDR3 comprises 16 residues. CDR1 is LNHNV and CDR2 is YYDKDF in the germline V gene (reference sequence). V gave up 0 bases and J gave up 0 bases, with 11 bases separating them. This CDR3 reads CATSRDQRSLNTEAFF. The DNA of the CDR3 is TGTGCCACCAGCAGAGATCAGCGCAGCTTGAACACTGAAGCTTTCTTT.

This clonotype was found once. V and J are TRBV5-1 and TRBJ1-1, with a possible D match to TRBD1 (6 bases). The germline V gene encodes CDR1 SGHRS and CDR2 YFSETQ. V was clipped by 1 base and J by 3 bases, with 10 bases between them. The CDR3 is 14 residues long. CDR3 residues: CASSLYRGDTEAFF. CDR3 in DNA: TGCGCCAGCAGCTTGTATAGGGGGGACACTGAAGCTTTCTTT.

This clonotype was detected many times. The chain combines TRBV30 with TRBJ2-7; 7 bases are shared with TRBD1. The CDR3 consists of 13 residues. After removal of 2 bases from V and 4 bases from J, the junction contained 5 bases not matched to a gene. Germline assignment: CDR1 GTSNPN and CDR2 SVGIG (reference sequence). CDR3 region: CAWSRDSRYEQYF. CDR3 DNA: TGTGCCTGGAGTCGGGACAGTCGGTACGAGCAGTACTTC.

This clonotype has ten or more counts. The CDR3 coding sequence is TGTGCCAGCAGCCAAGGGACGACCGTTAATTCACCCCTCCACTTT. Protein sequence: CASSQGTTVNSPLHF. This chain connects TRBV3-1 to TRBJ1-6; D uncertain. Trimming took off 1 base at V and 6 bases at J, with 10 bases between the two ends. Germline V lookup: CDR1 LGHDT, CDR2 YNNKEL (reference sequence). This CDR3 has 15 amino acids.